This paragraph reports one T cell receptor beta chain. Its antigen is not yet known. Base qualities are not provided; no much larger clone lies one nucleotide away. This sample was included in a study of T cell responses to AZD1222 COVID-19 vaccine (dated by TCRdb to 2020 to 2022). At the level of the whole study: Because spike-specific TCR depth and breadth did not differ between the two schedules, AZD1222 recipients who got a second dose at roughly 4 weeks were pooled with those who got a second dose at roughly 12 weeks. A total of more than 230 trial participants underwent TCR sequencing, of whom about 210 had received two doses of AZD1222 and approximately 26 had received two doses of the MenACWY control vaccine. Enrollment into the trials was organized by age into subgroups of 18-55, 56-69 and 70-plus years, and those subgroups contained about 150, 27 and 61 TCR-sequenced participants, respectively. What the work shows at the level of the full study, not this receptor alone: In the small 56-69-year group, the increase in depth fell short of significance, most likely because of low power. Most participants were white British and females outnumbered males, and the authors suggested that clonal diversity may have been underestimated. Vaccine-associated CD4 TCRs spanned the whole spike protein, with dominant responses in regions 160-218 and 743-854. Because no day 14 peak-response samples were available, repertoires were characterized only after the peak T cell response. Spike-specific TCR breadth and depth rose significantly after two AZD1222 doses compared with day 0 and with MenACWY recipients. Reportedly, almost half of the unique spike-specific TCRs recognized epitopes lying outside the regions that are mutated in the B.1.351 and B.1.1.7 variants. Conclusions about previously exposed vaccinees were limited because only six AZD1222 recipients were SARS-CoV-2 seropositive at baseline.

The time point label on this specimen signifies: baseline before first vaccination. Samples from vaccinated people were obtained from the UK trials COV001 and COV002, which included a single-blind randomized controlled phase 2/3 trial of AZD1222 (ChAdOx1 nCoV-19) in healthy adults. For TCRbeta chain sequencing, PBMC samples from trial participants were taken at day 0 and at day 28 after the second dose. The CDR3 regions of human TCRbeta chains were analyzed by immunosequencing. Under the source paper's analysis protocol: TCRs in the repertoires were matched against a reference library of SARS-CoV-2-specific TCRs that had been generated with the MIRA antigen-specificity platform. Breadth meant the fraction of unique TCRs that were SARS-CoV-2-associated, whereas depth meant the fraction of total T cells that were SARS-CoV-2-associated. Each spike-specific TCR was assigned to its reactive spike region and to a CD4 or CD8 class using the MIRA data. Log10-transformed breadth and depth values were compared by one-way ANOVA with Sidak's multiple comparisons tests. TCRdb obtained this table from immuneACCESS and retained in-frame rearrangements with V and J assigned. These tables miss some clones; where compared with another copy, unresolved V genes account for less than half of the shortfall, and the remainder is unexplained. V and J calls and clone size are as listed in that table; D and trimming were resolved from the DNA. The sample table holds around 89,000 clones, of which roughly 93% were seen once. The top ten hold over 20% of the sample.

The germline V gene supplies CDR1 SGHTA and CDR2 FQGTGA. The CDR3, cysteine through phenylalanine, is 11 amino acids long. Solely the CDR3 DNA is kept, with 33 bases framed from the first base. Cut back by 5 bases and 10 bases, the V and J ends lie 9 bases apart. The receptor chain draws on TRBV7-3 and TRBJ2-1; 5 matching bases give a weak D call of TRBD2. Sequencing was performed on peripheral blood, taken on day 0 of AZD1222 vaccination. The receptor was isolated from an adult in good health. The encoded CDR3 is CASSGGLEQFF. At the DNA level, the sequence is TGTGCCAGCAGCGGAGGTCTAGAGCAGTTCTTC.